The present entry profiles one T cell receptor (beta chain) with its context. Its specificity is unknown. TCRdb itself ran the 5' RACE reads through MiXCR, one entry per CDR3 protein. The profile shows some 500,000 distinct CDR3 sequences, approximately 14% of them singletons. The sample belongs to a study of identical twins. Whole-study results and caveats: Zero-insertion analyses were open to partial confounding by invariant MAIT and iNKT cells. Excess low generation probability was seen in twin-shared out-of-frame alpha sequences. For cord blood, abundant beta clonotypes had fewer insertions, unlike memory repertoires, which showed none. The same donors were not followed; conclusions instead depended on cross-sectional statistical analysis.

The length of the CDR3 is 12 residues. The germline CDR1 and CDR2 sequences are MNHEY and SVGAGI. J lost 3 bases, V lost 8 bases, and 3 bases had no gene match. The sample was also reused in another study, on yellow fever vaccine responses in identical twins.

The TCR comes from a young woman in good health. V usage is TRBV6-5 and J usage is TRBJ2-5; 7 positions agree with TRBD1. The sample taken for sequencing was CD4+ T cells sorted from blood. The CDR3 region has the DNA TGTGCCAGCCTCGGGACAGAAGAGACCCAGTACTTC. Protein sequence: CASLGTEETQYF.